What follows are 7 T cell receptor beta chains derived from one specimen sequenced in a study of tumor and adjacent non-tumor tissue in lung cancer. TCRbeta libraries were built with three rounds of nested PCR, modified from ARM-PCR. MiXCR, run by TCRdb on the multiplex PCR reads, gives a single entry per CDR3 protein. The table includes 200,000 to 250,000 distinct CDR3 sequences, around 70% detected once. RNA was extracted from bulk tissue without any cell sorting. Sequenced input: lung tumor tissue. These receptors all stem from a man aged 55 to 70 with non-small cell lung cancer.

This chain links TRBV11-3 with TRBJ2-3, with D unclear. Germline V lookup: CDR1 SGHNT, CDR2 YENEEA. V was cut by 1 base and J by 6 bases, with 11 bases left in between. CDR3 size: 14 residues. The CDR3 reads CASSLGASMDTQYF. In DNA form, the CDR3 reads TGTGCCAGCAGCTTAGGGGCAAGCATGGATACGCAGTATTTT.

About this clonotype: The germline gene is not matched at one end of the junction; a read error may be the cause. The V gene is TRBV6-6, the J gene TRBJ2-3; D is perhaps TRBD1 (5 bases). The CDR3 totals 15 residues. Germline V gene sequence: CDR1 MNHNY, CDR2 SVGAGI (reference sequence). The CDR3 DNA reads TGTGCCAGCAGTTACTACAGGTCGGGCACGGATACGCAGTATTTT. Translation: CASSYYRSGTDTQYF.

In nucleotides, the CDR3 is TGCGCCAGCAGCTTGAGTCACAGACTAGAAGAGACCCAGTACTTC. Residues: CASSLSHRLEETQYF. The rearrangement links TRBV5-1 to TRBJ2-5; a possible D gene is TRBD2 (6 bases). The CDR3 consists of 15 residues. V was shortened by 1 base and J by 3 bases, with 13 bases between the two germline ends. Germline V gene sequence: CDR1 SGHRS, CDR2 YFSETQ.

This chain joins TRBV20-1 and TRBJ2-7; D may be TRBD1 or TRBD2 (5 bases each). The V gene's germline CDR1 is DFQATT and CDR2 SNEGSKA (reference sequence). The CDR3 consists of 14 residues. V lost 6 bases to trimming and J lost 2 bases, with 17 bases between them. This chain's CDR3 is CSAPRDGIAYEQYF. The CDR3 DNA is TGCAGTGCCCCCCGGGACGGAATAGCCTACGAGCAGTACTTC.

The chain couples TRBV6-2 or TRBV6-3 to TRBJ2-2; 7 nucleotides line up with TRBD2. The CDR3 has 13 amino acids. The germline V gene has CDR1 MNHEY and CDR2 SVGEGT. V shed 6 bases and J 9 bases; nucleotides not matched to a gene: 7. CDR3 in DNA: TGTGCCAGCAGAGCGGGAAGTATCAGGGAGCTGTTTTTT. The encoded protein is CASRAGSIRELFF.

Here the CDR3 reads CSVEGGPTVTFF. CDR3 coding DNA: TGCAGCGTTGAAGGTGGACCAACTGTAACTTTCTTT. The rearrangement joins TRBV29-1 to TRBJ1-1; unclear D gene. This CDR3 comprises 12 residues. Trimming shortened V by 1 base and J by 12 bases, and 15 bases separated the two germline ends. Germline V gives CDR1 SQVTM, CDR2 ANQGSEA.

On this clonotype: At one end, the junction sequence differs from germline, possibly due to a read error. The chain employs TRBV11-3 and TRBJ2-7; 8 bases line up with TRBD2. The CDR3 has 14 amino acids. Germline V gives CDR1 SGHNT, CDR2 YENEEA. The CDR3 bases are TGTACCAGCAGTTCTGGACTAGCCCCCTACGAGCAGTACTTC. It encodes CTSSSGLAPYEQYF.